The present TCR beta chain was sequenced within a study of CD8+CD57+ T cells in acquired aplastic anemia. Findings and limits, study-wide: Patients and controls had in common 25 to 30 CD8+ CDR3 sequences.

Selection for sequencing was limited to patients who had shown CD8+CD57+ cell expansion by flow cytometry. Every patient had severe acquired aplastic anemia. Genomic DNA constituted the template upon which TCR beta VDJ and CDR3 profiling was performed. Each CDR3 protein gets one entry after TCRdb re-called the reads with MiXCR. The repertoire holds about 180,000 distinct CDR3 sequences, roughly 50% seen once, with roughly 13% in the top ten. V was clipped by 5 bases and J by 4 bases, with 15 bases between them. The CDR3 loop spans 14 amino acids. Looked up from germline, CDR1 is SGHRS and CDR2 is YFSETQ. To note about this clonotype: Its antigen is as yet unknown.

What was sequenced was sorted CD4+, CD8+, or CD8+CD57+ T cells (not recorded which) from PBMCs. The chain links TRBV5-1 to TRBJ2-5; D may correspond to TRBD1 or TRBD2 (5 bases each). This clonotype originated in a human donor with aplastic anemia. Written as DNA, the CDR3 is TGCGCCAGCAGAGAGTCTGGGGGTGGAGAGACCCAGTACTTC. Its protein product is CASRESGGGETQYF.